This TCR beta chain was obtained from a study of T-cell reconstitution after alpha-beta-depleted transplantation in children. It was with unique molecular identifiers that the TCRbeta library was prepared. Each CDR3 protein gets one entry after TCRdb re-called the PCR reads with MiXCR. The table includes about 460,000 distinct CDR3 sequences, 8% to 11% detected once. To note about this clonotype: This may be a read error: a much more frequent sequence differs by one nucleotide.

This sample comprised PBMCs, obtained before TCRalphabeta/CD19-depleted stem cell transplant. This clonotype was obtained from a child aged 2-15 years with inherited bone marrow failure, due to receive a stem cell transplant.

Here the CDR3 reads CASSSRLDSSYERYF. The CDR3 DNA reads as TGTGCCAGCAGCTCCCGGCTGGACAGCTCCTACGAGCGGTACTTC. The chain is built from TRBV3-1 and TRBJ2-7, with a possible D match to TRBD1 (6 bases). The CDR3 contains 15 residues. Germline V gives CDR1 LGHDT, CDR2 YNNKEL (reference sequence).